The T cell receptor (beta chain) described here comes from a study of blood T cells in healthy people across ages. Study-wide results and limits: The study found more naive CD4+ cells and higher diversity in long-lived than aged donors. Naive T cell percentage showed a strong correlation with the diversity of TCR beta.

Together with a sample-barcoded 5' primer, a J-beta primer mix was included in a second PCR lasting roughly 6 to 12 cycles. Each cDNA molecule received a tag from a template-switch adaptor that had 12 random nucleotides. Each CDR3 protein gets one entry after TCRdb re-called the 5' RACE reads with MiXCR. The sample carries about 680,000 distinct CDR3 sequences, around half recorded once. This clonotype was detected only a few times. No antigen is known for it. J was trimmed by 3 bases and V by 3 bases; bases with no gene match: 10. The CDR3 contains 16 residues. Germline values: CDR1 SQVTM, CDR2 ANQGSEA.

The rearrangement joins TRBV29-1 to TRBJ2-7; 11 nucleotides align to TRBD2. This clonotype was obtained from a woman aged 55-69 years in good health. Sample: blood. The CDR3 protein is CSVEPNLAGGIYEQYF. The DNA for the CDR3 is TGCAGCGTTGAGCCCAATCTAGCGGGGGGAATCTACGAGCAGTACTTC.